The present entry profiles one T cell receptor beta chain with its context. Its antigen is as yet unknown. This entry belongs to a study of T-cell memory formation after mild COVID-19. V gave up 4 bases and J gave up 5 bases, with 15 bases separating them. The germline V gene has CDR1 LGHDT and CDR2 YNNKEL (reference sequence). This CDR3 has 14 amino acids. Study findings and constraints: Certain responding clones were present in pre-infection memory, suggesting participation of cross-reactive memory.

TCRdb used MiXCR to reprocess the 5' RACE reads, holding one entry per CDR3 protein. This sample has about 200,000 distinct CDR3 sequences; approximately 16% occur once, and the top ten carry under 2.5%. This chain links TRBV3-1 with TRBJ2-7; D is possibly TRBD1 (5 bases). This receptor was obtained from an adult woman who had mild COVID-19 (a few samples of this study predate the infection). Cell type and time point are not known. The sequencing input was PBMCs or a T cell subset sorted from them (not recorded which). The CDR3 loop is CASSPTSGIHEQYF. CDR3 coding DNA: TGTGCCAGCAGCCCTACCTCAGGGATCCACGAGCAGTACTTC.